The clone carrying this TCR beta chain has just one count. As yet, its antigen is unknown. A read error may be the cause here, since a much bigger clone is one base away. Template material for amplifying TCR beta CDR3 regions consisted of RNA transcripts. In the first-round RT-PCR of the TCR CDR3, the HTBI primer set was used. MiXCR was run by TCRdb on the multiplex PCR reads, yielding one entry per CDR3 protein. The sample lists about 360,000 distinct CDR3 sequences; about 15% were seen once. The CDR3 has 14 residues. CDR1 is DFQATT and CDR2 is SNEGSKA in the germline V gene (reference sequence). This sample is drawn from a study of T cells in Graves' hyperthyroidism and ophthalmopathy. Study context: Peripheral blood was collected at initial diagnosis, before any treatment.

With a duration under 2 months, the hyperthyroidism was newly diagnosed in patients aged 18 to 65. Exclusions: uncontrolled infection, other autoimmune disease, pregnancy, lactation. The study, taken as a whole, reports: Ophthalmopathy and stable hyperthyroidism were separated by a 13 V-J model.

The clonotype was recovered from a woman between 18 and 29 years old with Graves' hyperthyroidism that later progressed to Graves' ophthalmopathy. The chain combines TRBV20-1 with TRBJ2-2; D is perhaps TRBD1 (6 bases). Sequencing was performed on blood. This CDR3 is CSAAGTRNTGEPFF. The CDR3 nucleotides are TGCAGTGCCGCCGGGACAAGGAACACCGGGGAGCCGTTTTTT.